This T cell receptor (beta chain) was recovered during a study of cytomegalovirus exposure and HLA in healthy donors. The study's findings and limits: Several top significant clusters appeared, in a later analysis, to be linked to common viral pathogens.

On this clone: Its target is unknown.

Trimming took off 6 bases at V and 7 bases at J, with 18 bases between the two ends. This CDR3 region has 13 residues. The germline V gene encodes CDR1 SQVTM and CDR2 ANQGSEA. Both 60 Vbeta primers and 13 Jbeta primers went into the PCR. Profiled with immunoSEQ multiplex PCR; TCRdb holds only in-frame clones, not every one. The sample lists around 100,000 clones; roughly 83% were seen once. The clonotype was recovered from a man aged 18 to 30 in good health and CMV-seronegative. Material: PBMCs. The gene calls are TRBV29-1 and TRBJ1-2; a possible D gene is TRBD1 (5 bases). The CDR3 sequence is CSVPTGLVGGYTF. The CDR3 DNA reads TGCAGCGTCCCTACAGGACTAGTTGGTGGCTACACCTTC.